This TCR beta chain was recovered during a study of T cells in narcolepsy. At the level of the study: Enrolled donors included narcolepsy type 1 or type 2 patients and healthy controls. Study findings and constraints: Reportedly, autoreactive clonotypes were serially detected in patients' blood but not controls'. Autoreactive clone sequences were missing from some blood memory CD4+ repertoires.

Profiling relied on immunoSEQ multiplex PCR, and the TCRdb table lists in-frame clones only, not all of them. The sample includes 25,000 to 35,000 clones, 90% seen only once; the top ten take about 1.3%. The CDR3 sequence is 13 residues long. The V gene end was trimmed by 4 bases and the J gene end by 4 bases; junction bases not matched to a gene: 3. Germline V gives CDR1 MNHNS, CDR2 SASEGT. Of note for this clone: As yet, its antigen is unknown.

J is TRBJ1-2 and V is TRBV6-1; 7 positions agree with TRBD1. The origin of this receptor is a human donor with narcolepsy. Sample: CD45RA- memory CD4+ T cells from PBMCs. CDR3 in DNA: TGTGCCAGCAGTGGAGGGACAGTCTATGGCTACACCTTC. It encodes CASSGGTVYGYTF.